The clone carrying this T cell receptor (beta chain) has at least ten counts. Its antigen is unidentified. TCRdb reanalysed the multiplex PCR reads using MiXCR and keeps one entry per CDR3 protein. This table has 85,000 to 120,000 distinct CDR3 sequences, about 29% appearing once. Samples came from axillary lymph nodes draining the breast cancer. This CDR3 comprises 15 residues. The ends were cut back, 2 bases at V and 10 bases at J, with 15 bases in the middle. Germline assignment: CDR1 MDHEN and CDR2 SYDVKM. These data are taken from a study of breast tumors, draining lymph nodes, adjacent tissues. Notes on the study in general: Tumor and nontumor repertoires were significantly more similar in luminal-like than in basal-like breast cancer. The data were judged consistent with most tumor T cells coming from lymph node and expanding in tumor. Tumors had less TCR diversity than lymph nodes, more than nontumor tissue.

This TCR came from a female donor with breast cancer. Some clones in this sample may be carry-over from other donors' samples. Sequenced: axillary lymph node tissue. The rearrangement links TRBV28 to TRBJ1-6; unclear D gene. The CDR3 protein is CASSLAPPGRSPLHF. DNA for the CDR3: TGTGCCAGCAGTTTAGCCCCCCCGGGGAGGTCACCCCTCCACTTT.